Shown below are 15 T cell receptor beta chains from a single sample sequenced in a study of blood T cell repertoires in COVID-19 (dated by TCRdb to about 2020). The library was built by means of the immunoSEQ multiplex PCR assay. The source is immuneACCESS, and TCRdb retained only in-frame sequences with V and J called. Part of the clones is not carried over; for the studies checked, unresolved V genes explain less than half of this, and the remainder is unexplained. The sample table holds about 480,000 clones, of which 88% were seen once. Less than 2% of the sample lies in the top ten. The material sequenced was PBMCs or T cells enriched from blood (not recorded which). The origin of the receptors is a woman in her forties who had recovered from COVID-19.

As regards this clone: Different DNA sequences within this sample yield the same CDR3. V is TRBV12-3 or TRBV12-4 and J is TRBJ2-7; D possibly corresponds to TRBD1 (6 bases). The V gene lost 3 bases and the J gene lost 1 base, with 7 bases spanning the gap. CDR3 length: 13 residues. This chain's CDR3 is CASSLRGSYEQYF. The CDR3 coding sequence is TGTGCCAGCAGTTTGAGGGGGTCCTACGAGCAGTACTTC.

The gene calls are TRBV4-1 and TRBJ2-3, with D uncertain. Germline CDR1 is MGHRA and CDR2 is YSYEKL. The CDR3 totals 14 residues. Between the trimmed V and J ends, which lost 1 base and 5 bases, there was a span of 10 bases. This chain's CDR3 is CASSQGVSGDTQYF. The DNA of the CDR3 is TGCGCCAGCAGCCAAGGGGTATCAGGAGATACGCAGTATTTT.

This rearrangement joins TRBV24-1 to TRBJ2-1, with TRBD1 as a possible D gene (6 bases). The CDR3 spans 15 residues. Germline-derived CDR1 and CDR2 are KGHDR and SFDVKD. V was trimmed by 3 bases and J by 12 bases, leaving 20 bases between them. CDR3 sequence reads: CATSDHRDIHRGQFF. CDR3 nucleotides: TGTGCCACCAGTGATCACCGGGACATCCATAGGGGGCAGTTCTTC.

The CDR3 sequence: CASSMDRGHGEQFF. CDR3 in DNA: TGTGCCAGTAGTATGGACAGGGGGCATGGTGAGCAGTTCTTC. The chain is built from TRBV19 and TRBJ2-1; TRBD1 aligns across 11 bases. The V segment lost 3 bases and the J segment 9 bases; nucleotides outside the gene matches: 4. This CDR3 spans 14 amino acids. The germline CDR1 and CDR2 sequences are LNHDA and SQIVND (reference sequence).

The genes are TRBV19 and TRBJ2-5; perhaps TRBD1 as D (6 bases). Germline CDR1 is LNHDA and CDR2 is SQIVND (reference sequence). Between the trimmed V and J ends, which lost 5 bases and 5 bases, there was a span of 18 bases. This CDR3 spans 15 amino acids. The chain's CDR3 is CASSPRQVLRETQYF. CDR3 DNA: TGTGCCAGTAGTCCGCGACAGGTCCTCCGGGAGACCCAGTACTTC. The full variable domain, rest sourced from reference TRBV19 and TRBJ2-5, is DGGITQSPKYLFRKEGQNVTLSCEQNLNHDAMYWYRQDPGQGLRLIYYSQIVNDFQKGDIAEGYSVSREKKESFPLTVTSAQKNPTAFYLCASSPRQVLRETQYFGPGTRLLVL.

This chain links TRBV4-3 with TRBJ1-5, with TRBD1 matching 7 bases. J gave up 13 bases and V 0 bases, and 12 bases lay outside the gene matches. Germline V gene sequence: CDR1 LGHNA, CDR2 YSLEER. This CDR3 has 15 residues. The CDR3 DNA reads TGCGCCAGCAGCCAAGAGGTTGGAGGGGGCGCATCTCAGCATTTT. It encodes CASSQEVGGGASQHF.

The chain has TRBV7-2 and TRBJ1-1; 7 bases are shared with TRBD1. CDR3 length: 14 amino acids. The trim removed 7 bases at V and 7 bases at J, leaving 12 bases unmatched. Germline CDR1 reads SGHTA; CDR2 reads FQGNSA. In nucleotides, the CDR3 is TGTGCCAGCACTCGTACGGGACAGTCCGGTGAAGCTTTCTTT. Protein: CASTRTGQSGEAFF.

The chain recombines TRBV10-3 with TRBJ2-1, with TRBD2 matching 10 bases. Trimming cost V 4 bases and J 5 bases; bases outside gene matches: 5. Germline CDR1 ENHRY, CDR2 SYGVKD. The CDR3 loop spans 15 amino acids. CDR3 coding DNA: TGTGCCATCAGTGGTGGACTAGCGGAGAACAATGAGCAGTTCTTC. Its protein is CAISGGLAENNEQFF.

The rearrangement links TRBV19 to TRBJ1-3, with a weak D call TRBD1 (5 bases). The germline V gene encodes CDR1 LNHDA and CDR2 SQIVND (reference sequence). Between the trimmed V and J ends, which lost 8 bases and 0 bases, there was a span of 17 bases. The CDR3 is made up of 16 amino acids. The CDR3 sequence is CASGPLGAASGNTIYF. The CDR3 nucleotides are TGTGCCAGTGGGCCCTTAGGGGCTGCCTCTGGAAACACCATATATTTT. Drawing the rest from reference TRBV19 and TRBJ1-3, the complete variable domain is DGGITQSPKYLFRKEGQNVTLSCEQNLNHDAMYWYRQDPGQGLRLIYYSQIVNDFQKGDIAEGYSVSREKKESFPLTVTSAQKNPTAFYLCASGPLGAASGNTIYFGEGSWLTVV.

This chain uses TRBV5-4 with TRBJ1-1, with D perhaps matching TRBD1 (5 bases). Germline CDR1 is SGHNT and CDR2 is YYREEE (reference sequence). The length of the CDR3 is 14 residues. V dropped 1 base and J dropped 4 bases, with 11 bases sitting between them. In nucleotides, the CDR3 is TGTGCCAGCAGCTTGAAGACAGCGGGCACTGAAGCTTTCTTT. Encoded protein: CASSLKTAGTEAFF.

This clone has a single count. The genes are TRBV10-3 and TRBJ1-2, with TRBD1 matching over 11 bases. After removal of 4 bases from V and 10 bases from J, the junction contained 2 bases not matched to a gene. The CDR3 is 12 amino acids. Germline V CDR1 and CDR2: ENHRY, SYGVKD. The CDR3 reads CAISGTGGNYTF. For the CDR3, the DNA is TGTGCCATCAGTGGGACAGGGGGCAACTACACCTTC.

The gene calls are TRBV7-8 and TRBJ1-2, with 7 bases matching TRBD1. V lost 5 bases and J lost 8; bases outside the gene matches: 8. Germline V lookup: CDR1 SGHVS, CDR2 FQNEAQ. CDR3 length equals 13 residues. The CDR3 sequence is CASSADRVGGYTF. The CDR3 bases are TGTGCCAGCAGCGCTGACAGGGTAGGGGGCTACACCTTC.

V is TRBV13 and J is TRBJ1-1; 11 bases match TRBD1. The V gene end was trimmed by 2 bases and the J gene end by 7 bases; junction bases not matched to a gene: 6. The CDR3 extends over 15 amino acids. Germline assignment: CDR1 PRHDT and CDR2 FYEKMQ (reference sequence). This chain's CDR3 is CASSLWDRGYSEAFF. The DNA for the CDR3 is TGTGCCAGCAGCTTATGGGACAGGGGGTATAGTGAAGCTTTCTTT.

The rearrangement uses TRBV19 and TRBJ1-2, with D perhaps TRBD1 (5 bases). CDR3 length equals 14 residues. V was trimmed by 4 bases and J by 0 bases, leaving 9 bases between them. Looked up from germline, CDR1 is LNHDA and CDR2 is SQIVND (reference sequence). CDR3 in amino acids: CASSTRTTNYGYTF. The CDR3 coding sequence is TGTGCCAGTAGTACCCGGACAACTAACTATGGCTACACCTTC.

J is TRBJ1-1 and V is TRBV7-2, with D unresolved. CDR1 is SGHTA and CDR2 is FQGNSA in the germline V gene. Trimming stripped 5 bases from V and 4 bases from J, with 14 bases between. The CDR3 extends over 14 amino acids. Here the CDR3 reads CASSLRNPGTEAFF. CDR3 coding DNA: TGTGCCAGCAGCCTCCGAAACCCCGGCACTGAAGCTTTCTTT.